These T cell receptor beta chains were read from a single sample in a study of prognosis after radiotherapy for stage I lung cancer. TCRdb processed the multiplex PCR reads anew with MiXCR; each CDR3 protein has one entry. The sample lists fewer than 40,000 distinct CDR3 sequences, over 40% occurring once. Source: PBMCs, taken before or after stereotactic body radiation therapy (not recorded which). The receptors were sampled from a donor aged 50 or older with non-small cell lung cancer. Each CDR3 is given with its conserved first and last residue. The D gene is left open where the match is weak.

CDR3aa: CASSSGSGGRREAFF
j_gene: TRBJ1-1
v_gene: TRBV9
d_gene: -

CDR3aa: CASSQGGPTSGANVLTF
j_gene: TRBJ2-6
v_gene: TRBV3-1
d_gene: -

CDR3aa: CSARVMAAEKLFF
j_gene: TRBJ1-4
v_gene: TRBV20-1
d_gene: -

CDR3aa: CASRKNTEAFF
j_gene: TRBJ1-1
v_gene: TRBV7-9
d_gene: -

CDR3aa: CASSEYETQYF
j_gene: TRBJ2-5
v_gene: TRBV25-1
d_gene: -

CDR3aa: CAISESTGRVNYTF
j_gene: TRBJ1-2
v_gene: TRBV10-3
d_gene: -

CDR3aa: CASSREGTYEQYF
j_gene: TRBJ2-7
v_gene: TRBV6-1
d_gene: -

CDR3aa: CASTGGRGDTQYF
j_gene: TRBJ2-3
v_gene: TRBV6-2/TRBV6-3
d_gene: TRBD2

CDR3aa: CASRQIEGSPNEQFF
j_gene: TRBJ2-1
v_gene: TRBV6-1
d_gene: -

CDR3aa: CASSDSYGTDTQYF
j_gene: TRBJ2-3
v_gene: TRBV6-4
d_gene: -

CDR3aa: CASSYSEGGSYEQYF
j_gene: TRBJ2-7
v_gene: TRBV6-5
d_gene: -

CDR3aa: CASPSYTGERGNQPQHF
j_gene: TRBJ1-5
v_gene: TRBV13
d_gene: TRBD1

CDR3aa: CASSLVRGEGYEQYF
j_gene: TRBJ2-7
v_gene: TRBV5-1
d_gene: -

CDR3aa: CASTPGDRGLEQYF
j_gene: TRBJ2-7
v_gene: TRBV3-1
d_gene: TRBD1

CDR3aa: CASTADRGWSNQPQHF
j_gene: TRBJ1-5
v_gene: TRBV7-8
d_gene: TRBD1

CDR3aa: CASGAYRNNYGYTF
j_gene: TRBJ1-2
v_gene: TRBV6-5
d_gene: -

CDR3aa: CATPRDSPNSPLHF
j_gene: TRBJ1-6
v_gene: TRBV30
d_gene: TRBD1

CDR3aa: CASNQWWTDTQYF
j_gene: TRBJ2-3
v_gene: TRBV9
d_gene: -

CDR3aa: CASTRLAGGLNEQFF
j_gene: TRBJ2-1
v_gene: TRBV2
d_gene: TRBD2

CDR3aa: CANSLGVVTGELFF
j_gene: TRBJ2-2
v_gene: TRBV5-1
d_gene: -

CDR3aa: CSARTGPRGTEAFF
j_gene: TRBJ1-1
v_gene: TRBV20-1
d_gene: -

CDR3aa: CASSWTSGGAPDTQYF
j_gene: TRBJ2-3
v_gene: TRBV5-4
d_gene: TRBD2

CDR3aa: CAWSVQGNTGELFF
j_gene: TRBJ2-2
v_gene: TRBV30
d_gene: -

CDR3aa: CASTEGRDYGYTF
j_gene: TRBJ1-2
v_gene: TRBV6-1
d_gene: -

CDR3aa: CASSPGVTGANVLTF
j_gene: TRBJ2-6
v_gene: TRBV18
d_gene: -

CDR3aa: CASSLPGETGNTIYF
j_gene: TRBJ1-3
v_gene: TRBV7-8
d_gene: -

CDR3aa: CATSRVQGNEQFF
j_gene: -
v_gene: TRBV15
d_gene: -

CDR3aa: CASSINPTNEKLFF
j_gene: TRBJ1-4
v_gene: TRBV19
d_gene: -

CDR3aa: CAWSLGLAGADEQYF
j_gene: TRBJ2-7
v_gene: TRBV30
d_gene: TRBD2

CDR3aa: CVRGRTGTHEKLFF
j_gene: TRBJ1-4
v_gene: TRBV27
d_gene: TRBD1

CDR3aa: CASSFSGTANRYF
j_gene: TRBJ2-3
v_gene: TRBV27
d_gene: TRBD1

CDR3aa: CASNGQGVNQPQHF
j_gene: TRBJ1-5
v_gene: TRBV28
d_gene: TRBD1

CDR3aa: CASSFGDTGELFF
j_gene: TRBJ2-2
v_gene: TRBV7-3
d_gene: -

CDR3aa: CASSVGTNSPLHF
j_gene: TRBJ1-6
v_gene: TRBV10-2
d_gene: -

CDR3aa: CASRLDRGFYEQYF
j_gene: TRBJ2-7
v_gene: TRBV12-3/TRBV12-4
d_gene: TRBD1

CDR3aa: CASSLALACDQYF
j_gene: TRBJ2-7
v_gene: TRBV14
d_gene: -

CDR3aa: CASSRKGRGTGELFF
j_gene: TRBJ2-2
v_gene: TRBV9
d_gene: -

CDR3aa: CASSETAGGYTF
j_gene: TRBJ1-2
v_gene: TRBV6-1
d_gene: -

CDR3aa: CASYGNTGELFF
j_gene: TRBJ2-2
v_gene: TRBV6-2/TRBV6-3
d_gene: -

CDR3aa: CASSATGTGIYGYTF
j_gene: TRBJ1-2
v_gene: TRBV27
d_gene: TRBD1

CDR3aa: CASSLVGVTTGELFF
j_gene: TRBJ2-2
v_gene: TRBV28
d_gene: -

CDR3aa: CASSADGDEQYF
j_gene: TRBJ2-7
v_gene: TRBV7-9
d_gene: -

CDR3aa: CAISHDRSVQYF
j_gene: TRBJ2-7
v_gene: TRBV10-3
d_gene: -

CDR3aa: CASENARDRGHHEQYF
j_gene: TRBJ2-7
v_gene: TRBV6-4
d_gene: TRBD1

CDR3aa: CATTSTDTQYF
j_gene: TRBJ2-3
v_gene: TRBV19
d_gene: -

CDR3aa: CAIGRANNEQFF
j_gene: TRBJ2-1
v_gene: TRBV24-1
d_gene: -

CDR3aa: CASSLEVRDGELFF
j_gene: TRBJ2-2
v_gene: TRBV5-1
d_gene: -

CDR3aa: CASSYNTGTSYGYTF
j_gene: TRBJ1-2
v_gene: TRBV6-5
d_gene: -

CDR3aa: CSSSTGQEHYF
j_gene: TRBJ2-7
v_gene: TRBV5-1
d_gene: TRBD1

CDR3aa: CASSLSPGTSYEQYF
j_gene: TRBJ2-7
v_gene: TRBV7-9
d_gene: -

CDR3aa: CASSFHALRREESNEQFF
j_gene: TRBJ2-1
v_gene: TRBV6-5
d_gene: TRBD2

CDR3aa: CAWAVQDKLNQYF
j_gene: TRBJ2-3
v_gene: TRBV30
d_gene: -

CDR3aa: CASSLSGQGYEQYF
j_gene: TRBJ2-7
v_gene: TRBV6-2/TRBV6-3
d_gene: TRBD1

CDR3aa: CSVVAVSGYEQYF
j_gene: TRBJ2-7
v_gene: TRBV29-1
d_gene: -

CDR3aa: CASSEDGGLTNSPLHF
j_gene: TRBJ1-6
v_gene: TRBV2
d_gene: -

CDR3aa: CSARVGEWEGDEQFF
j_gene: TRBJ2-1
v_gene: TRBV20-1
d_gene: -

CDR3aa: CASSEAQGPPYEQYF
j_gene: TRBJ2-7
v_gene: TRBV6-1
d_gene: -

CDR3aa: CSAEGVDGGWNGASTDTQYF
j_gene: TRBJ2-3
v_gene: TRBV20-1
d_gene: -

CDR3aa: CASSHYRRGTDTQYF
j_gene: TRBJ2-3
v_gene: TRBV5-8
d_gene: -